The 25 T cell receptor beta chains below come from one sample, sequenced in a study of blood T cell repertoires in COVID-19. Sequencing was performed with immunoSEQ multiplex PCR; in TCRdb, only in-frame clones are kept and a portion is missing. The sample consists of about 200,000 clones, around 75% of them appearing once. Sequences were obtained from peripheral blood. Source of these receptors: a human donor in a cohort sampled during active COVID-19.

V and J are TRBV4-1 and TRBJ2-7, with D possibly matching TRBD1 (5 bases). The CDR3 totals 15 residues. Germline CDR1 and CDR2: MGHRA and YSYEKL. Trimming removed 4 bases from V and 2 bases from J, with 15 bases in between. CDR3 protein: CASSLSIQGAYEQYF. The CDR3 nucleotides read TGCGCCAGCAGCCTAAGTATCCAGGGCGCCTACGAGCAGTACTTC.

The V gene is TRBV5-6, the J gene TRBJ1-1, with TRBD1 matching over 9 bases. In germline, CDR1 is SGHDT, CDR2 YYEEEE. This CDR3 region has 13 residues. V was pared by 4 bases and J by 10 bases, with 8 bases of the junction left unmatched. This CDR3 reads CASSQDRGRGAFF. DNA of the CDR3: TGTGCCAGCAGCCAGGACAGGGGTCGGGGAGCTTTCTTT.

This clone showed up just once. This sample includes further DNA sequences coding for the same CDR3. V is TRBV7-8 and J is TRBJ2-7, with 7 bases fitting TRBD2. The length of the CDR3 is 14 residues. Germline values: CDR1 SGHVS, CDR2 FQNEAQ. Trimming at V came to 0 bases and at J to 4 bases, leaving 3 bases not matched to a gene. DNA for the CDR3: TGTGCCAGCAGCTTAGCGGGAGGGCCGTACGAGCAGTACTTC. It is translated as CASSLAGGPYEQYF. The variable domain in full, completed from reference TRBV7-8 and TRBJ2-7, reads GAGVSQSPRYKVAKRGQDVALRCDPISGHVSLFWYQQALGQGPEFLTYFQNEAQLDKSGLPSDRFFAERPEGSVSTLKIQRTQQEDSAVYLCASSLAGGPYEQYFGPGTRLTVT.

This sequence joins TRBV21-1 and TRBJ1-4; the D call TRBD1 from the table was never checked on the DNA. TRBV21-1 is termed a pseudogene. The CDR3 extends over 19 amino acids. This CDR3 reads CASSIKAGGHKQGNEKLFF. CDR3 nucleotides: TGTGCCAGCAGCATCAAGGCAGGGGGCCACAAGCAAGGTAATGAAAAACTGTTTTTT.

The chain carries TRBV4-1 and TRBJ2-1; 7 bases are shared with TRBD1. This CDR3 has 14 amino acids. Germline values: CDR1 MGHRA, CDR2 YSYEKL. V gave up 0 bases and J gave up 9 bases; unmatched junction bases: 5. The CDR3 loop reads CASSQDEGGGEQFF. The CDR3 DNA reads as TGCGCCAGCAGCCAAGACGAAGGGGGCGGTGAGCAGTTCTTC.

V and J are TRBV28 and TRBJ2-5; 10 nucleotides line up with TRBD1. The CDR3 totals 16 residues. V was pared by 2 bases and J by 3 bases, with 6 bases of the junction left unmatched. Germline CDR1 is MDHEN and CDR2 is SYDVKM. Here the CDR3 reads CASSLISGQGEETQYF. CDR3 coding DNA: TGTGCCAGCAGTTTAATATCTGGACAGGGGGAAGAGACCCAGTACTTC.

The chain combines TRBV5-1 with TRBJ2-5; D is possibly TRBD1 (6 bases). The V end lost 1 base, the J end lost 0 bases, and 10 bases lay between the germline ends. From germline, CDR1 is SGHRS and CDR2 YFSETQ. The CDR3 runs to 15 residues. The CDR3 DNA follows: TGCGCCAGCAGCTTGTTTTCAGGGGACCAAGAGACCCAGTACTTC. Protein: CASSLFSGDQETQYF.

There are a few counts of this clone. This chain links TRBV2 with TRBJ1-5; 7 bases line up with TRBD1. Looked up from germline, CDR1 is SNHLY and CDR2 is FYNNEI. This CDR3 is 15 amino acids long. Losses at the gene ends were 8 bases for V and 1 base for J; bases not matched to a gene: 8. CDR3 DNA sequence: TGTGCCAGCCGCGGGAACAGGGGAAGCAATCAGCCCCAGCATTTT. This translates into CASRGNRGSNQPQHF.

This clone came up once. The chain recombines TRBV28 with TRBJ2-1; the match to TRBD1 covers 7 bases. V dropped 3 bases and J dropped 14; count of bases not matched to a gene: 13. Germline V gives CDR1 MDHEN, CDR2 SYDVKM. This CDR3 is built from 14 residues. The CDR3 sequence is CASSLSPGQYREFF. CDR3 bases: TGTGCCAGCAGTTTGAGCCCGGGACAGTACCGGGAGTTCTTC.

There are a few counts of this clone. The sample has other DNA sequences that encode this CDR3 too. CDR3 nucleotides: TGTGCCAGCGGCCAGGGAATGAACACTGAAGCTTTCTTT. Protein: CASGQGMNTEAFF. V gene TRBV19 combines with J gene TRBJ1-1; tentatively, D is TRBD1 (5 bases). The CDR3 extends over 13 amino acids. Germline loops: CDR1 LNHDA, CDR2 SQIVND (reference sequence). V gave up 9 bases and J gave up 0 bases, with 11 bases separating them.

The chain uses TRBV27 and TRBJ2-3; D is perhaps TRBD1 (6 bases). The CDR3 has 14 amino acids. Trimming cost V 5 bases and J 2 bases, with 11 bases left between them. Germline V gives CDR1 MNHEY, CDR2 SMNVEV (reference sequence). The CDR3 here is CASSQGTPTDTQYF. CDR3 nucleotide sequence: TGTGCCAGCAGTCAAGGGACACCCACAGATACGCAGTATTTT.

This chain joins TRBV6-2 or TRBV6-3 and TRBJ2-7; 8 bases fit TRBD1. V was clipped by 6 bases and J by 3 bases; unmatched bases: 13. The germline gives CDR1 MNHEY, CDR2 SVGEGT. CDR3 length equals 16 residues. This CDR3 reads CASSPTRTGRLYEQYF. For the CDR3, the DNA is TGTGCCAGCAGCCCCACTCGGACAGGGCGCCTCTACGAGCAGTACTTC.

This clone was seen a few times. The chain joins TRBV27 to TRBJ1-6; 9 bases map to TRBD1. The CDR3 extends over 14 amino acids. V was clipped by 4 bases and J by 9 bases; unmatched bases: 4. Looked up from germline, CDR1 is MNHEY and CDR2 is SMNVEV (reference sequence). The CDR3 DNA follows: TGTGCCAGCAGTTCGAGGACAGGGGTTTCACCCCTCCACTTT. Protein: CASSSRTGVSPLHF.

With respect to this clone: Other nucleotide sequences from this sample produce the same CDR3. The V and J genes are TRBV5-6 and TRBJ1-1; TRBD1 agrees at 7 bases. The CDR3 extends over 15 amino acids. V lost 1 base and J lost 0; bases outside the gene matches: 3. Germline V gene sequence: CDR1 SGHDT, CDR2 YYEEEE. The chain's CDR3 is CASSLTGDMNTEAFF. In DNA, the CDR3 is TGTGCCAGCAGCTTGACAGGGGATATGAACACTGAAGCTTTCTTT.

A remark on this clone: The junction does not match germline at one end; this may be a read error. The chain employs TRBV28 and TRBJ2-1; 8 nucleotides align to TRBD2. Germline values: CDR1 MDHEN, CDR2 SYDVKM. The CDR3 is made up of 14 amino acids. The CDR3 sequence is CASQAGDSHNEQFF. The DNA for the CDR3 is TGTGCCAGCCAAGCGGGAGACTCCCACAATGAGCAGTTCTTC. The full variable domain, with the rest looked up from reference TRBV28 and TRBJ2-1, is DVKVTQSSRYLVKRTGEKVFLECVQDMDHENMFWYRQDPGLGLRLIYFSYDVKMKEKGDIPEGYSVSREKKERFSLILESASTNQTSMYLCASQAGDSHNEQFFGPGTRLTVL.

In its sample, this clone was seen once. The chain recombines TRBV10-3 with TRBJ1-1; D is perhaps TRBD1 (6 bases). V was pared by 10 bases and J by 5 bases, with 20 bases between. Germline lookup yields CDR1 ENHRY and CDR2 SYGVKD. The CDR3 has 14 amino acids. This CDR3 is CATHNLQGGTEAFF. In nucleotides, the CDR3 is TGTGCCACACACAACCTACAGGGAGGGACTGAAGCTTTCTTT.

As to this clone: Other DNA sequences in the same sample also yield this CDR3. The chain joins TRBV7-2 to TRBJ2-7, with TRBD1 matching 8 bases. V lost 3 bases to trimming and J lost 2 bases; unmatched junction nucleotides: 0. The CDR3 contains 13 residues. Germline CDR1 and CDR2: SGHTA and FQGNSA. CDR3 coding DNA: TGTGCCAGCAGCTTGGACAGGGCCTACGAGCAGTACTTC. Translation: CASSLDRAYEQYF.

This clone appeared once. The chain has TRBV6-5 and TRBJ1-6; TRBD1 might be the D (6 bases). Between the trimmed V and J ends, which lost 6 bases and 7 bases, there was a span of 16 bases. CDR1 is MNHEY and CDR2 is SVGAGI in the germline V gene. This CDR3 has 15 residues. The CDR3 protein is CASRTRQARNSPLHF. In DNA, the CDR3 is TGTGCCAGCAGAACACGACAGGCGAGGAATTCACCCCTCCACTTT.

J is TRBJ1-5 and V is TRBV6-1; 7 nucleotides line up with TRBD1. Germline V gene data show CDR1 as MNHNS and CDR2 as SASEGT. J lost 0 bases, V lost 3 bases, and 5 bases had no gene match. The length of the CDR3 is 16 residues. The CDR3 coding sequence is TGTGCCAGCAGTGACCACAGGGGCCCTAGCAATCAGCCCCAGCATTTT. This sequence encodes CASSDHRGPSNQPQHF.

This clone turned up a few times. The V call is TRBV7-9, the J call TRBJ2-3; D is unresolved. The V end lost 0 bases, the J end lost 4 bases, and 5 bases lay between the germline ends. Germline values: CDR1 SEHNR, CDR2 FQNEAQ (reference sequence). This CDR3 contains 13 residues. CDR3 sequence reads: CASSLAFADTQYF. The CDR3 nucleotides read TGTGCCAGCAGCTTAGCATTCGCAGATACGCAGTATTTT.

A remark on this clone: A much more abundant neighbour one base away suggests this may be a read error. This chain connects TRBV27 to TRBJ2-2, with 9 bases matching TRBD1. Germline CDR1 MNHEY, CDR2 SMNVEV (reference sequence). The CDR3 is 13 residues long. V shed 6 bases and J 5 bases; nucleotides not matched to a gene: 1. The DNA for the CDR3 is TGTGCCAGCAGGGGGACAGGGACCGGGGAGCTGTTTTTT. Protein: CASRGTGTGELFF.

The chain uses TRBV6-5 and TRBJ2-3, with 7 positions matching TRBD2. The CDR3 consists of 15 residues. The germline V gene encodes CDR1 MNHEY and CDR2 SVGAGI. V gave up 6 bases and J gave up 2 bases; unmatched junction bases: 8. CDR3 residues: CASRGLAVNTDTQYF. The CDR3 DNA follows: TGTGCCAGCAGGGGGCTAGCGGTAAACACAGATACGCAGTATTTT.

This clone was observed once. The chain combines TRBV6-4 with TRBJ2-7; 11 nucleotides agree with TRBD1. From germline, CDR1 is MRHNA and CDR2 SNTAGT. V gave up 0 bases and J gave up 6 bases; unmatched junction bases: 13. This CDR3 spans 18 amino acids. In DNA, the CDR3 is TGTGCCAGCAGTGACTCGAGAAAGGGACAGGGGGGTTTTTGCGAGCAGTACTTC. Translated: CASSDSRKGQGGFCEQYF.

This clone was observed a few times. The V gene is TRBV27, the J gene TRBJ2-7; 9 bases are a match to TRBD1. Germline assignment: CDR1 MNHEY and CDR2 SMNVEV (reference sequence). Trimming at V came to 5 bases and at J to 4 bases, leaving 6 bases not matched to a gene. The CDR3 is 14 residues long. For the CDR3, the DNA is TGTGCCAGCAGTCTCGGGACAGGGATATACGAGCAGTACTTC. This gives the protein CASSLGTGIYEQYF.

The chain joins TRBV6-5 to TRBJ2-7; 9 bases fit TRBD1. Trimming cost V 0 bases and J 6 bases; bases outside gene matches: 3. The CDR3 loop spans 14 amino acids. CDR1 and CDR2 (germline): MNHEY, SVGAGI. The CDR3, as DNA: TGTGCCAGCAGTTACTCTCGACAGGGGGGCGAGCAGTACTTC. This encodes CASSYSRQGGEQYF.